A few counts support the clone carrying this T cell receptor (beta chain). These data belong to a study of T-cell reconstitution after alpha-beta-depleted transplantation in children. CDR3 length equals 17 residues. CDR1 and CDR2 from the germline V gene are SGHTA and FQGNSA. The germline V and J ends were trimmed by 6 bases and 0 bases, with 18 bases remaining between them. Preparation of the TCRbeta library involved a method that used unique molecular identifiers. TCRdb used MiXCR to reprocess the PCR reads, holding one entry per CDR3 protein. Among hundreds of thousands of distinct CDR3 sequences listed, 16% were seen once.

The rearrangement links TRBV7-2 to TRBJ2-1; D not certain. The source is a human donor who donated a stem cell graft to a child with acute myeloid leukemia. The starting material was PBMCs from the stem cell graft donor, obtained from the stem cell graft. CDR3 in amino acids: CASRSDGRSSSYNEQFF. CDR3 nucleotide sequence: TGTGCCAGCAGGTCGGACGGAAGATCAAGCTCCTACAATGAGCAGTTCTTC.